This T cell receptor (beta chain) was found in a study of T cells after yellow fever vaccination. One entry per CDR3 protein, called by TCRdb with MiXCR from the 5' RACE reads. The sample holds hundreds of thousands of distinct CDR3 sequences, about 17% seen once. Sample: PBMCs, taken before the yellow fever booster vaccination. The source of this sequence is a young man who received the YFV17D yellow fever vaccine.

The CDR3 protein is CASSLGRARTQYF. CDR3 coding DNA: TGTGCCAGCAGCTTAGGGAGGGCCAGAACGCAGTATTTT. This chain uses TRBV7-2 with TRBJ2-3; TRBD2 is a possible D gene (6 bases). The CDR3 totals 13 residues. Germline CDR1 reads SGHTA; CDR2 reads FQGNSA. The ends were cut back, 1 base at V and 9 bases at J, with 11 bases in the middle.